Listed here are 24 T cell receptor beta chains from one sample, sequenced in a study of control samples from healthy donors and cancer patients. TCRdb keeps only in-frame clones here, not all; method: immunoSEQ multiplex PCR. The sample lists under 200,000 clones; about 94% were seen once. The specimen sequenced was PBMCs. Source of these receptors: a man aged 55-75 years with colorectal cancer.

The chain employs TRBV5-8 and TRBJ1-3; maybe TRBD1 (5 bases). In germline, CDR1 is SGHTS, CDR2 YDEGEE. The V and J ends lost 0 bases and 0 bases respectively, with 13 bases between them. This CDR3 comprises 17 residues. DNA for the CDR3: TGTGCCAGCAGCTTGGCGGGAGGGACTATCTCTGGAAACACCATATATTTT. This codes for CASSLAGGTISGNTIYF.

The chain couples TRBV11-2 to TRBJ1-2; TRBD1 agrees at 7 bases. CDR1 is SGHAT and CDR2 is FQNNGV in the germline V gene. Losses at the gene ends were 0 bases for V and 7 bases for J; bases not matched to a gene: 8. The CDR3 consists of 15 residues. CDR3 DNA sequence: TGTGCCAGCAGCTTAGATCCGGCCAGGGGGGGTGGCTACACCTTC. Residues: CASSLDPARGGGYTF.

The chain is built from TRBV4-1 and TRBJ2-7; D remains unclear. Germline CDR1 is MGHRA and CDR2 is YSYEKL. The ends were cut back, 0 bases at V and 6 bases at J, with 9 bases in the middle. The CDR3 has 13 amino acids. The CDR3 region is CASSQDPAPEQYF. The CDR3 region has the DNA TGCGCCAGCAGCCAAGATCCGGCTCCCGAGCAGTACTTC.

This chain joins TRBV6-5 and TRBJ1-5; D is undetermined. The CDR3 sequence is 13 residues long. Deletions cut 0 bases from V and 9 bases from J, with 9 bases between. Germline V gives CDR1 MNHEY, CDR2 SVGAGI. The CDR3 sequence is CASSYSVGWPQHF. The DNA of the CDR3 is TGTGCCAGCAGTTACTCTGTGGGCTGGCCCCAGCATTTT.

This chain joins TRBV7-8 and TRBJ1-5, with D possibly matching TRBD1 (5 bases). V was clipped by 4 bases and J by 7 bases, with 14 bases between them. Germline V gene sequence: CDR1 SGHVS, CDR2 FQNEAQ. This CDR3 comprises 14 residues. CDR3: CASSSRETGQPQHF. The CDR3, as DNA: TGTGCCAGCAGCTCCAGGGAGACCGGGCAGCCCCAGCATTTT.

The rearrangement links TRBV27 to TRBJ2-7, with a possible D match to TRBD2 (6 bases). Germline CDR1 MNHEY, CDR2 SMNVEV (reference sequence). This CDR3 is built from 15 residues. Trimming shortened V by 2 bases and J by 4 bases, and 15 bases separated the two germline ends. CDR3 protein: CASSLGGGGEYEQYF. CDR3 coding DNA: TGTGCCAGCAGTTTAGGGGGAGGAGGGGAATACGAGCAGTACTTC.

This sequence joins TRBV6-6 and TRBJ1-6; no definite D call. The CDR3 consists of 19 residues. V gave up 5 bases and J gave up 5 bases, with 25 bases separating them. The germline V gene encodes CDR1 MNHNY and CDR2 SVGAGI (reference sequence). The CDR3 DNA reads TGTGCCAGCAGTCGCGTCGCAGGCAACCGGAGGGTCAATAATTCACCCCTCCACTTT. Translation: CASSRVAGNRRVNNSPLHF.

CDR3 protein: CASSWRQGENTEAFF. The CDR3 region has the DNA TGTGCCAGCAGCTGGCGACAGGGAGAGAACACTGAAGCTTTCTTT. The V gene is TRBV7-2, the J gene TRBJ1-1, with 7 positions matching TRBD1. Germline loops: CDR1 SGHTA, CDR2 FQGNSA. The CDR3 covers 15 residues. V lost 4 bases, J lost 1 base, and 6 bases stayed unmatched.

The CDR3 region is CTSSQVGFPGLAGQDTQYF. The CDR3 nucleotides read TGCACCAGCAGCCAAGTAGGCTTCCCGGGACTAGCGGGGCAAGATACGCAGTATTTT. The chain is built from TRBV1 and TRBJ2-3; the listed D gene, TRBD2, was not tested against the DNA. TRBV1 is reported as a pseudogene. The CDR3 has 19 residues.

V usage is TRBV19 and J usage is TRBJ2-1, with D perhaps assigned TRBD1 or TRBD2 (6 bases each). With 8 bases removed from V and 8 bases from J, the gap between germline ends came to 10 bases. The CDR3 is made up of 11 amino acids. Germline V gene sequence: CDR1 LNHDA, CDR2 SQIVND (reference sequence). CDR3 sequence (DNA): TGTGCCAGTGGAAGGGGGGATGAGCAGTTCTTC. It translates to CASGRGDEQFF. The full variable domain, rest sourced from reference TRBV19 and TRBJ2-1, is DGGITQSPKYLFRKEGQNVTLSCEQNLNHDAMYWYRQDPGQGLRLIYYSQIVNDFQKGDIAEGYSVSREKKESFPLTVTSAQKNPTAFYLCASGRGDEQFFGPGTRLTVL.

The CDR3 protein is CASSLNGETQYF. CDR3 DNA sequence: TGTGCCAGCAGCTTAAACGGCGAGACCCAGTACTTC. This chain links TRBV11-3 with TRBJ2-5; D call uncertain. Trimming cost V 2 bases and J 5 bases, with 6 bases left between them. The germline CDR1 and CDR2 sequences are SGHNT and YENEEA. CDR3 length equals 12 residues.

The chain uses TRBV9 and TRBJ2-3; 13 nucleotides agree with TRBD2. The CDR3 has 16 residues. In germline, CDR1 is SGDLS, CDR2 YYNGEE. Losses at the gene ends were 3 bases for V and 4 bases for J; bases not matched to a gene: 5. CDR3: CASSARTSGGADTQYF. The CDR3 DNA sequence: TGTGCCAGCAGCGCCCGGACTAGCGGGGGCGCAGATACGCAGTATTTT.

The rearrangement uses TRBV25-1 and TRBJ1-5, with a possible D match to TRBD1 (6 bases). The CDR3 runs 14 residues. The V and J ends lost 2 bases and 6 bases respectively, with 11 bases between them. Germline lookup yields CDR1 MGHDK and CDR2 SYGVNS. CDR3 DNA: TGTGCCAGCAGTGAAACAGGGTTCACTCAGCCCCAGCATTTT. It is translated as CASSETGFTQPQHF. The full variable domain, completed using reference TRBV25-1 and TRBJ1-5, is EADIYQTPRYLVIGTGKKITLECSQTMGHDKMYWYQQDPGMELHLIHYSYGVNSTEKGDLSSESTVSRIRTEHFPLTLESARPSHTSQYLCASSETGFTQPQHFGDGTRLSIL.

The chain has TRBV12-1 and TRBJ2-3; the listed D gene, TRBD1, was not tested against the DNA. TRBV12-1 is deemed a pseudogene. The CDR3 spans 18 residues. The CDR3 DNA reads TGTGCCAGCAGCCCGGAATCTCCGGACAGGGGGTTAACAGATACGCAGTATTTT. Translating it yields CASSPESPDRGLTDTQYF.

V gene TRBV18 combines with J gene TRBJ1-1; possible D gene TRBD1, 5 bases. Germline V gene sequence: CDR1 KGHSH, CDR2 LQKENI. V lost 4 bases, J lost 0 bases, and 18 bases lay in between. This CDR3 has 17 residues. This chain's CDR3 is CASSLASSQGLNTEAFF. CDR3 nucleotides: TGTGCCAGCTCACTAGCCTCGTCCCAGGGACTGAACACTGAAGCTTTCTTT.

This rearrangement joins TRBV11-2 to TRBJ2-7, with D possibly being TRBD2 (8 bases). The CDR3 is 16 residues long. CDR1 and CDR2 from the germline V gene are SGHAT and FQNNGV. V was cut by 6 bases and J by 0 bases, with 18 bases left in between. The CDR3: CASRTSRGTSSYEQYF. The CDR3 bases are TGTGCCAGCAGAACATCCAGGGGGACTAGCTCCTACGAGCAGTACTTC.

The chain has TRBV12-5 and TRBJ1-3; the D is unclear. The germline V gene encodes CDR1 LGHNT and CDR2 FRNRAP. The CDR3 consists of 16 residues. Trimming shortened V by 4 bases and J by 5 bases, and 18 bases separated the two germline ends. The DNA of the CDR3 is TGTGCTAGTGGTTCCCCTAAAGGCCCTACGAGAAACACCATATATTTT. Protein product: CASGSPKGPTRNTIYF.

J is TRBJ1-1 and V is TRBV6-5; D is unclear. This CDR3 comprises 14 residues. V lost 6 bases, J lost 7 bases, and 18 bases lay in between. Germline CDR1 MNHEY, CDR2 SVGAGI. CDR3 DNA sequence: TGTGCCAGCAGCGTGGACCCGGAAGGGAATGAAGCTTTCTTT. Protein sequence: CASSVDPEGNEAFF.

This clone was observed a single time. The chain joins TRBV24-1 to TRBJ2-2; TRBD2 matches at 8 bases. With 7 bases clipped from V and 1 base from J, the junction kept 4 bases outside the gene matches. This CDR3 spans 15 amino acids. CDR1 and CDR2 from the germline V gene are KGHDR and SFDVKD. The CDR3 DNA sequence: TGTGCCACCAGCCCCAGCGGGGGGAACACCGGGGAGCTGTTTTTT. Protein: CATSPSGGNTGELFF.

CDR3 loop: CASSLAPRGREQYF. The CDR3 nucleotides read TGTGCCAGCAGCTTAGCTCCGCGGGGGCGAGAGCAGTACTTC. V gene TRBV11-1 combines with J gene TRBJ2-7; a possible D gene is TRBD2 (7 bases). The germline V gene encodes CDR1 SGHAT and CDR2 FQDESV (reference sequence). This CDR3 has 14 amino acids. V lost 0 bases and J 7 bases, leaving 13 bases between the germline ends.

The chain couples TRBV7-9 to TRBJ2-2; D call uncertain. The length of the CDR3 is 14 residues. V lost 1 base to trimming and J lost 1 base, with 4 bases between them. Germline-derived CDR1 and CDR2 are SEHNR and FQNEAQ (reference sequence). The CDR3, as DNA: TGTGCCAGCAGCTTAGAGTGGAACACCGGGGAGCTGTTTTTT. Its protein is CASSLEWNTGELFF.

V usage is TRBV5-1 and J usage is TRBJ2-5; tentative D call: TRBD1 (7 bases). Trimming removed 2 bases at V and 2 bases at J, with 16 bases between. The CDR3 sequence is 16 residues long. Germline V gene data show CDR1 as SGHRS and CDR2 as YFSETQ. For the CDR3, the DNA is TGCGCCAGCAGCTTAGGGGGCGGGGAGGATCAAGAGACCCAGTACTTC. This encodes CASSLGGGEDQETQYF.

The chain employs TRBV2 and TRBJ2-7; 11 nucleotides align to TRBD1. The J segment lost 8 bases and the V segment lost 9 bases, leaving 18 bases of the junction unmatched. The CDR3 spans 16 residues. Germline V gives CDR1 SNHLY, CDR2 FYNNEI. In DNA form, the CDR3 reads TGTGCCAGTACCTCCCGGACAGGGGGCCTCGGATTGAAGCAGTACTTC. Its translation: CASTSRTGGLGLKQYF.

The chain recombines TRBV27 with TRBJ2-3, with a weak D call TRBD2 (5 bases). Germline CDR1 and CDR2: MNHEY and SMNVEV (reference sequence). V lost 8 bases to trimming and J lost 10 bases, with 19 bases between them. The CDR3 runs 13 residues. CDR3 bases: TGTGCCAGCTCATCGGACTCACGCAATGCGCAGTATTTT. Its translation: CASSSDSRNAQYF.